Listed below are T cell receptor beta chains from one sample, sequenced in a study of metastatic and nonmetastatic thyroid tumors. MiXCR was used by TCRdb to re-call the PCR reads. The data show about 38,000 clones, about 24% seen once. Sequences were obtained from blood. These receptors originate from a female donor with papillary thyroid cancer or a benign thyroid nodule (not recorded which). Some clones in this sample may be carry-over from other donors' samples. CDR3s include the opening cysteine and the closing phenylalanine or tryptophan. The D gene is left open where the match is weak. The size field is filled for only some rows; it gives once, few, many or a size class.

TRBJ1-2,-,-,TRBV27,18,TGTGCCAGCAGTCCCCACCCCGACAGCCCTAAATGGCCTTATGGCTACACCTTC,CASSPHPDSPKWPYGYTF
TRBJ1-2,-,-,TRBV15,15,TGTGCCACCAGCAGAGATTTGTGTACAGGACTGGGCTACACCTTC,CATSRDLCTGLGYTF
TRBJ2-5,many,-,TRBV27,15,TGTGCCAGCAGTTCGATGACGGCTTACCAAGAGACCCAGTACTTC,CASSSMTAYQETQYF
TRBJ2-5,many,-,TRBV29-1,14,TGCAGCGTTGATTCGTTACGCCCCGGGCAGACCCAGTACTTC,CSVDSLRPGQTQYF
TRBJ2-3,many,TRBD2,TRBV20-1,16,TGCAGTGCTAGAGACTGGGGGAGCGGGGGCACAGATACGCAGTATTTT,CSARDWGSGGTDTQYF
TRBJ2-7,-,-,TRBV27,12,TGTGCCAGCAGAGGCCCCTTCTACGAGCAGTACTTC,CASRGPFYEQYF
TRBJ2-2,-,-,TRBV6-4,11,TGTGCCAGCAGTTCGGCCGGGGAGCTGTTTTTT,CASSSAGELFF
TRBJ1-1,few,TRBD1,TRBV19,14,TGTGCCAGTAGAACAGGGGGCCGAGACACTGAAGCTTTCTTT,CASRTGGRDTEAFF
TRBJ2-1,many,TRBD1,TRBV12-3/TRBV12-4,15,TGTGCCAGCAGTTTCGACAGGGGCTCCTACAATGAGCAGTTCTTC,CASSFDRGSYNEQFF
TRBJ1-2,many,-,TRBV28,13,TGTGCCACGCTCAGGGGTGCAGTGGGTGGCTACACCTTC,CATLRGAVGGYTF
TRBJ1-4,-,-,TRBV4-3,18,TGCGCCAGCAGCCAAGATTTGGTGTACCGAGGGCTTAATGAAAAACTGTTTTTT,CASSQDLVYRGLNEKLFF
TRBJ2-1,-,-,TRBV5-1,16,TGCGCCAGCAGCTTCTGGACGGGAAGGGAGGCCAATGAGCAGTTCTTC,CASSFWTGREANEQFF
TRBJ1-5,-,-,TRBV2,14,TGTGCCAGCAGTGGTTGGGCAGTTGATCAGCCCCAGCATTTT,CASSGWAVDQPQHF
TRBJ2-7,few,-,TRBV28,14,TGTGCCAGCAGTAGCGGGTTAGCGTCCTACGATCAGTACTTC,CASSSGLASYDQYF
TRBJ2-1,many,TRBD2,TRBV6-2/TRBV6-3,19,TGTGCCAGCAGTTACTCGACTAGCGGGGAACTGAGCTCCTACAATGAGCAGTTCTTC,CASSYSTSGELSSYNEQFF
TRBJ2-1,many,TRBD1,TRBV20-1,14,TGCAGTGCCTACGACAGGGGGCTGAACAATGAGCAGTTCTTC,CSAYDRGLNNEQFF
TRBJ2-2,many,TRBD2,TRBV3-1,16,TGTGCCAGCAGCCATTGGACTAGCGGGGGGGCCGGGGAGCTGTTTTTT,CASSHWTSGGAGELFF
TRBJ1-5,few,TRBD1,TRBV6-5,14,TGTGCCAGCAGTTACGACAGGGGCTGGCAGCCCAAGCATTTT,CASSYDRGWQPKHF
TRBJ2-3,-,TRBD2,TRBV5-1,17,TGCGCCAGCAGCTTGGGGATGAGCGGGAGCAGCACAGATACGCAGTATTTT,CASSLGMSGSSTDTQYF
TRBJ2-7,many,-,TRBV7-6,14,TGTGCCAGCAGCTCCACAGGGAACTCCTACGAGCAGTACTTC,CASSSTGNSYEQYF
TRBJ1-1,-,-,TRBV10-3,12,TGTGCCATCAGCGGTATTGGTACTGAAGCTTTCTTT,CAISGIGTEAFF
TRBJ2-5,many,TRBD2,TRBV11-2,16,TGTGCCAGCAGCCCGCGTCGTGGTTTGGGGGGGGAGACCCAGTACTTC,CASSPRRGLGGETQYF
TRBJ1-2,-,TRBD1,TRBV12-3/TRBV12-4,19,TGTGCCAGCAGTCCCCTTTCGACAGGGGAGGCCAATATCCGATATGGCTACACCTTC,CASSPLSTGEANIRYGYTF
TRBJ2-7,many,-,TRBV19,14,TGTGCCAGTAGTGCGGACGGGAGTTCCTACGAGCAGTACTTC,CASSADGSSYEQYF
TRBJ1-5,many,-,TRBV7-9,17,TGTGCCAGCAGCTCCGACAAGGAGCGGTATAGCAATCAGCCCCAGCATTTT,CASSSDKERYSNQPQHF
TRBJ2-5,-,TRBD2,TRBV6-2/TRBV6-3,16,TGTGCCAGCAGAAATCCCACTAGCGGGAGTTTTGAGACCCAGTACTTC,CASRNPTSGSFETQYF
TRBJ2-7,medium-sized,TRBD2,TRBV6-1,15,TGTGCCAGCAGTTTTAAGGCGGGAGGGCCGGGCGAGCAGTACTTC,CASSFKAGGPGEQYF
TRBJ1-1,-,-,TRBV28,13,TGTGCCAGCAACGGGGGGCTGAACACTGAAGCTTTCTTT,CASNGGLNTEAFF
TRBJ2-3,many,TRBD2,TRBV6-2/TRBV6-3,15,TGTGCCAGCCATCCGGGAGCGGGGGATATAAATACGCAGTATTTT,CASHPGAGDINTQYF
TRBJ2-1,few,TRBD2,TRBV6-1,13,TGTGCCAGCACTAGGACTAGCGGCAATGAGCAGTTCTTC,CASTRTSGNEQFF
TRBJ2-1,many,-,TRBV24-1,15,TGTGCCACCAGTGACCCTAGGTGGGGTTACAATGAGCAGTTCTTC,CATSDPRWGYNEQFF
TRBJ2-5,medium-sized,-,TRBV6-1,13,TGTGCCAGCAGTGATCCCCCCCGGGAGACCCAGTACTTC,CASSDPPRETQYF
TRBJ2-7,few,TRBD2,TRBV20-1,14,TGCAGTGCCTGGACTAGCGGGAGTCGATACGAGCATTACTTC,CSAWTSGSRYEHYF
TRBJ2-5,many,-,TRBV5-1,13,TGCGCCAGCAGCGATCTGCGGACGGGGACCCAGTACTTC,CASSDLRTGTQYF
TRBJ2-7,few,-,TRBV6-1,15,TGTGCCAGCAGTGGGGGTAGACAGAGCTCCTACGAGCAGTACTTC,CASSGGRQSSYEQYF
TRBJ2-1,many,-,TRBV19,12,TGTGCCAGTAGTATAGTCGACAATGAGCAGTTCTTC,CASSIVDNEQFF
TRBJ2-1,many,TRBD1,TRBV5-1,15,TGCGCCAGCAGCGAAGGGACAGGGCGTAACAATGAGCAGTTCTTC,CASSEGTGRNNEQFF
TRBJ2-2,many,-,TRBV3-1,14,TGTGCCAGCAGCCACGGGGGCGAGGGCGGGGAGCTGTTTTTT,CASSHGGEGGELFF
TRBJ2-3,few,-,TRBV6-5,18,TGTGCCAGCAGTTACCGGAGCGAAGGACGGGTTTTTACAGATACGCAGTATTTT,CASSYRSEGRVFTDTQYF
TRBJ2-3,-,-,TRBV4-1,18,TGCGCCAGCAGCCGTGGAGCGGGGGTCCCCAGGGGGGCAGATACGCAGTATTTT,CASSRGAGVPRGADTQYF
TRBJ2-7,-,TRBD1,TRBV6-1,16,TGTGCCAGCAGTGAATTTACGGGACAGGGTGTCTACGAGCAGTACTTC,CASSEFTGQGVYEQYF
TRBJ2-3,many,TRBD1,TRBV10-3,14,TGTGCCATCACATCAGGACAGGGTACAGATACGCAGTATTTT,CAITSGQGTDTQYF